Described below is a single T cell receptor (beta chain) sequence and its context. This clonotype was seen more than once but under ten times. Its antigen is currently not known. One base away there is no much larger clone; base qualities are not given. This entry comes from a study of identical twins (dated by TCRdb to 2016 to 2017). Concerning the study at large: TCR alpha and beta repertoires from monozygotic twins, unrelated adults of various ages and cord blood were deep-sequenced to test whether fetal clonotypes persist. Replicate twin experiments were performed at different times using different library preparation protocols to rule out contamination.

Beyond this particular receptor, the publication reports: Abundant cord blood beta clonotypes carried fewer insertions; young adult naive repertoires showed a weaker similar trend, while memory repertoires showed none. In monozygotic twins, recombination models systematically underestimated out-of-frame TCR alpha sharing, but the models matched the sharing seen between unrelated individuals. A weaker excess of twin sharing was found in beta out-of-frame sequences because the signal-to-noise ratio was lowered by fewer shared sequences. Compared with coincidental sharing between unrelated individuals, out-of-frame TCR alpha sequences shared between twins showed an excess of sequences with low generation probability. Invariant T cells such as MAIT and iNKT could partly confound zero-insertion analyses, although diverse VJ usage argued against such confounding for most clonotypes. Because the same donors could not be followed over many years, the conclusions relied on cross-sectional statistical analysis.

Only healthy Caucasian donors were included. Three pairs of female monozygotic twins, all aged about 18 to 29 years, made up the twin cohort. CD4+ and CD8+ T cell populations were isolated with positive isolation kits from Invitrogen. V was cut back by 7 bases and J by 8 bases, leaving a gap of 9 bases between them. From the cysteine up to the phenylalanine, the CDR3 has a length of 11 residues. Only the CDR3 portion is preserved as DNA: 33 bases, with reading frame beginning at the first base. Library prep was done by 5' RACE. Sequencing took place on an Illumina HiSeq 2000. Template switching added a universal primer binding site, and the final cDNA carried a unique molecular identifier that allowed TCR cDNA molecules to be counted accurately. Specific primers in the conserved constant-segment region were used to synthesize first-strand cDNA for the TCR alpha and beta chains. Each cDNA library was double barcoded, with a SMART-Mk sample barcode plus Illumina barcodes, to control for contamination. Two successive PCR steps introduced TruSeq adapter sequences along with Illumina sample barcodes. TCR alpha and beta cDNA libraries were sequenced on the Illumina HiSeq platform with custom primers. In the authors' own workflow: Unique molecular identifiers were extracted from raw reads with MiGEC, and CDR3 positions were determined with MiXCR. For each individual, recombination models were inferred using an EM algorithm with the repgenHMM and IGoR tools. The tcR package in R was used for shared clonotype analysis, with sharing normalized by the product of cloneset sizes. To study raw recombination free of thymic and clonal selection effects, out-of-frame nonproductive sequences were analyzed. TCRdb reworked the public reads: Q25 trimming with fastp, MiXCR clone assembly, productive beta chains retained. Each entry is one CDR3 protein sequence, shown with its most common DNA and genes. The V and J calls and clone size come from TCRdb's table, not from the authors' own analysis. This sample holds just under 550,000 distinct CDR3 sequences; approximately 14% were observed only once. Roughly 0.4% of the sample comes from the top ten.

These data were also reused for a study on yellow fever vaccine responses in identical twins. As the second paper documents: The T cell response to vaccination in identical twins was reported by the authors to appear partly convergent and partly personalized. The study precisely tracked vaccine-responding T cell clones in identical twins.

This receptor chain uses TRBV12-3 or TRBV12-4 and TRBJ2-1; there is no confident call for the D gene. The origin of this receptor is a woman in her late teens or twenties in good health. The material sequenced was CD4+ T cells sorted from blood. The CDR3: CASIRGYEQFF. DNA sequence: TGTGCCAGCATCCGAGGCTATGAGCAGTTCTTC.